What follows are 24 T cell receptor beta chains derived from one specimen sequenced in a study of regulatory T cells in long-lasting Graves disease. Assembly of TCR beta libraries relied on iRepertoire HTBI primers together with Arm-PCR of CDR3 regions. Each CDR3 protein gets one entry after TCRdb re-called the multiplex PCR reads with MiXCR. The data contain over 450,000 distinct CDR3 sequences, 20% to 25% of them singletons. Time point reported: persistent/refractory GD, antithyroid drugs over 5 years with positive TRAb. PBMCs provided the RNA from which the TCR library was made. Sequenced material: peripheral blood mononuclear cells (PBMCs), taken when the disease was refractory, from a patient treated with antithyroid drugs. The source of these receptors is a female donor with Graves disease.

The table lists this clonotype with many counts. The CDR3 region is CASSRLAGEYNEQFF. The CDR3 DNA is TGTGCCAGCAGTCGACTAGCGGGAGAGTACAATGAGCAGTTCTTC. The V and J genes are TRBV7-8 and TRBJ2-1, with 12 positions matching TRBD2. Trimming took 6 bases from V and 4 from J; bases not matched to a gene: 4. Germline CDR1 is SGHVS and CDR2 is FQNEAQ. The CDR3 is 15 residues long.

The rearrangement links TRBV30 to TRBJ2-7; 10 nucleotides align to TRBD1. Germline values: CDR1 GTSNPN, CDR2 SVGIG (reference sequence). J lost 4 bases, V lost 5 bases, and 2 bases had no gene match. This CDR3 has 12 residues. The CDR3 sequence: CAWGDRGYEQYF. CDR3 coding DNA: TGTGCCTGGGGGGACAGGGGATACGAGCAGTACTTC.

This sequence joins TRBV4-1 and TRBJ1-4; D possibly corresponds to TRBD1 (5 bases). This CDR3 comprises 19 residues. CDR1 is MGHRA, CDR2 YSYEKL, per germline. V was trimmed by 5 bases and J by 0 bases, leaving 22 bases between them. CDR3 nucleotide sequence: TGCGCCAGCAGCAGAAGGGGTGGTGGCAGAGGAGCAACTAATGAAAAACTGTTTTTT. Protein: CASSRRGGGRGATNEKLFF.

This clonotype was seen at least ten times. This chain connects TRBV15 to TRBJ2-7, with 7 positions matching TRBD2. CDR1 is LNHNV and CDR2 is YYDKDF in the germline V gene (reference sequence). The V segment lost 1 base and the J segment 6 bases; nucleotides outside the gene matches: 6. This CDR3 has 14 amino acids. As DNA, the CDR3 is TGTGCCACCAGCAGAGCGACGGCGGGAGCCGAGCAGTACTTC. The encoded protein is CATSRATAGAEQYF.

J is TRBJ2-3 and V is TRBV15; D call uncertain. Trimming shortened V by 7 bases and J by 0 bases, and 11 bases separated the two germline ends. The CDR3 spans 14 residues. Germline V gene sequence: CDR1 LNHNV, CDR2 YYDKDF (reference sequence). Here the CDR3 DNA reads TGTGCCACCACCAAGGGCAGTAGCACAGATACGCAGTATTTT. It is translated as CATTKGSSTDTQYF.

This clonotype occurred many times. This sequence joins TRBV30 and TRBJ1-2; D ambiguous. V shed 2 bases and J shed 7 bases, with 14 bases lying between them. The CDR3 loop spans 13 amino acids. Germline V gene sequence: CDR1 GTSNPN, CDR2 SVGIG (reference sequence). The chain's CDR3 is CAWSMVAWSGYTF. CDR3 DNA sequence: TGTGCCTGGAGTATGGTAGCCTGGAGTGGCTACACCTTC.

This chain joins TRBV5-6 and TRBJ2-5; D ambiguous. CDR3 size: 15 residues. V was trimmed by 0 bases and J by 2 bases, leaving 11 bases between them. Germline CDR1 SGHDT, CDR2 YYEEEE. CDR3 DNA sequence: TGTGCCAGCAGCTTGGCTATGTCGGTACAAGAGACCCAGTACTTC. Translation: CASSLAMSVQETQYF. The full variable domain, with the rest looked up from reference TRBV5-6 and TRBJ2-5, is DAGVTQSPTHLIKTRGQQVTLRCSPKSGHDTVSWYQQALGQGPQFIFQYYEEEERQRGNFPDRFSGHQFPNYSSELNVNALLLGDSALYLCASSLAMSVQETQYFGPGTRLLVL.

In its sample, this clonotype was seen many times. The chain has TRBV10-3 and TRBJ2-2; 10 bases match TRBD1. Germline V gene data show CDR1 as ENHRY and CDR2 as SYGVKD. This CDR3 region has 17 residues. The V segment lost 3 bases and the J segment 4 bases; nucleotides outside the gene matches: 8. CDR3 sequence reads: CAISDSTGGEVTGELFF. CDR3 nucleotide sequence: TGTGCCATCAGTGACTCGACAGGGGGCGAGGTCACCGGGGAGCTGTTTTTT.

The V gene is TRBV2, the J gene TRBJ2-3, with 11 bases matching TRBD2. V dropped 8 bases and J dropped 2; count of bases not matched to a gene: 6. The CDR3 is 15 residues long. CDR1 and CDR2 from the germline V gene are SNHLY and FYNNEI. CDR3 amino acids: CASHGLAGNTDTQYF. CDR3 DNA sequence: TGTGCCAGCCACGGACTAGCGGGTAACACAGATACGCAGTATTTT.

This clonotype was detected only a few times. The chain employs TRBV7-9 and TRBJ1-5; TRBD1 might be the D (5 bases). This CDR3 has 13 residues. Germline V CDR1 and CDR2: SEHNR, FQNEAQ (reference sequence). With 7 bases removed from V and 2 bases from J, the gap between germline ends came to 9 bases. The CDR3 DNA reads TGTGCCAGCACCTGGGGGGGCAATCAGCCCCAGCATTTT. This translates into CASTWGGNQPQHF.

This clonotype was seen a few times. J is TRBJ2-5 and V is TRBV20-1, with TRBD2 identical over 7 bases. This CDR3 comprises 14 residues. Germline CDR1 is DFQATT and CDR2 is SNEGSKA (reference sequence). V dropped 0 bases and J dropped 3; count of bases not matched to a gene: 4. CDR3 protein: CSARDRAGEETQYF. The CDR3 DNA follows: TGCAGTGCTAGAGATCGGGCGGGGGAAGAGACCCAGTACTTC.

This clonotype turned up a few times. V gene TRBV2 combines with J gene TRBJ2-1; D remains ambiguous. Deletions cut 8 bases from V and 2 bases from J, with 19 bases between. The CDR3 covers 16 residues. Germline V gene lookup returns CDR1 SNHLY and CDR2 FYNNEI. The CDR3 is CASSKTGFQPYNEQFF. The CDR3 DNA follows: TGTGCCAGCTCCAAAACCGGGTTTCAGCCCTACAATGAGCAGTTCTTC.

This clonotype has at least ten counts. This chain links TRBV12-3 or TRBV12-4 with TRBJ2-5; D uncertain. Deletions cut 10 bases from V and 0 bases from J, with 9 bases between. This CDR3 contains 12 residues. CDR3 protein: CATQRDQETQYF. In DNA, the CDR3 is TGTGCCACCCAAAGGGACCAAGAGACCCAGTACTTC.

Notes on this clonotype: A much larger clone lies one base from this, so it may be a read error. The chain uses TRBV12-3 or TRBV12-4 and TRBJ1-6, with 8 bases lining up with TRBD1. The V and J ends lost 8 bases and 9 bases, in that order; junction bases with no gene match: 6. The length of the CDR3 is 13 residues. The CDR3 bases are TGTGCCAGCGGTCAAGACAGGGGTTCACCCCTCCACTTT. This codes for CASGQDRGSPLHF.

Of note for this clonotype: One end of the junction varies from germline; a read error may be responsible. J is TRBJ1-5 and V is TRBV28; maybe TRBD1 (5 bases). The CDR3 has 12 amino acids. Per the germline V gene, CDR1 is MDHEN and CDR2 is SYDVKM. Here the CDR3 reads CAGSSGRQPQHF. DNA for the CDR3: TGTGCCGGCAGTTCGGGACGTCAGCCCCAGCATTTT.

This clonotype was counted at least ten times. This chain uses TRBV27 with TRBJ2-6; TRBD1 matches 7 bases. The germline V gene encodes CDR1 MNHEY and CDR2 SMNVEV (reference sequence). The CDR3 spans 17 residues. The V gene end was trimmed by 6 bases and the J gene end by 2 bases; junction bases not matched to a gene: 10. CDR3 nucleotides: TGTGCCAGCAGCCCTACGACAGGGAACCCTGGGGCCAACGTCCTGACTTTC. It encodes CASSPTTGNPGANVLTF.

V gene TRBV19 combines with J gene TRBJ2-2; 10 bases map to TRBD1. V dropped 5 bases and J dropped 4; count of bases not matched to a gene: 4. The CDR3 extends over 15 amino acids. CDR1 and CDR2 from the germline V gene are LNHDA and SQIVND (reference sequence). The CDR3 here is CASSAWTGGTGELFF. The CDR3 region has the DNA TGTGCCAGTAGTGCCTGGACAGGGGGCACCGGGGAGCTGTTTTTT.

The J gene is TRBJ2-5, the V gene TRBV6-2 or TRBV6-3; the D gene could be TRBD1 or TRBD2 (5 bases each). CDR3 length: 13 residues. Germline CDR1 MNHEY, CDR2 SVGEGT. V dropped 6 bases and J dropped 2 bases, with 10 bases sitting between them. In nucleotides, the CDR3 is TGTGCCAGCAGACGGGACGGTCAAGAGACCCAGTACTTC. Its protein product is CASRRDGQETQYF.

This clonotype has only a few counts. DNA for the CDR3: TGTGCCAGCAGTCTAACTGGGGGACGGAGCTCCTATAATTCACCCCTCCACTTT. Translation gives CASSLTGGRSSYNSPLHF. This chain uses TRBV27 with TRBJ1-6, with D possibly being TRBD1 (5 bases). V gave up 5 bases and J gave up 0 bases, with 17 bases separating them. Germline V lookup: CDR1 MNHEY, CDR2 SMNVEV (reference sequence). CDR3 length equals 18 residues.

This chain's CDR3 is CSVDRDGGTQYF. The CDR3 DNA reads as TGCAGCGTTGATCGGGATGGGGGGACCCAGTACTTC. This chain links TRBV29-1 with TRBJ2-5; D may match TRBD1 or TRBD2 (5 bases each). V gave up 3 bases and J gave up 7 bases, with 12 bases separating them. CDR3 size: 12 residues. Germline V gene lookup returns CDR1 SQVTM and CDR2 ANQGSEA. The entire variable domain, with the rest obtained from reference TRBV29-1 and TRBJ2-5, is as follows: SAVISQKPSRDICQRGTSLTIQCQVDSQVTMMFWYRQQPGQSLTLIATANQGSEATYESGFVIDKFPISRPNLTFSTLTVSNMSPEDSSIYLCSVDRDGGTQYFGPGTRLLVL.

This clonotype appeared many times. V and J are TRBV13 and TRBJ1-1, with D tentatively TRBD1 (6 bases). CDR1 and CDR2 (germline): PRHDT, FYEKMQ (reference sequence). The length of the CDR3 is 16 residues. V gave up 4 bases and J gave up 1 base, with 16 bases separating them. The CDR3 region is CASSSRRGQQNTEAFF. The CDR3 DNA follows: TGTGCCAGCAGCTCCCGGCGAGGACAGCAGAACACTGAAGCTTTCTTT.

This clonotype appeared many times. The chain recombines TRBV7-9 with TRBJ1-4, with D unclear. This CDR3 region has 12 residues. Trimming shortened V by 5 bases and J by 14 bases, and 15 bases separated the two germline ends. Germline loops: CDR1 SEHNR, CDR2 FQNEAQ (reference sequence). CDR3 in DNA: TGTGCCAGCAGCCCTCCCGGGAGCGAGCTGTTTTTT. This sequence encodes CASSPPGSELFF.

This clonotype was observed at least ten times. The rearrangement links TRBV7-8 to TRBJ1-5; D not resolved. Trimming cost V 0 bases and J 4 bases, with 7 bases left between them. The CDR3 consists of 14 residues. The V gene's germline CDR1 is SGHVS and CDR2 FQNEAQ. The CDR3: CASSLAGRNQPQHF. DNA of the CDR3: TGTGCCAGCAGCTTAGCAGGCAGGAATCAGCCCCAGCATTTT.

This clonotype showed up many times. The CDR3 protein is CASSLQGAVKGANVLTF. In DNA, the CDR3 is TGTGCCAGCAGCTTACAGGGGGCGGTGAAAGGGGCCAACGTCCTGACTTTC. The genes are TRBV7-3 and TRBJ2-6; 8 bases line up with TRBD1. The CDR3 has 17 residues. Per germline, CDR1 SGHTA and CDR2 FQGTGA. V shed 2 bases, J shed 4 bases, and the junction held 7 bases outside the gene matches.